A selection of T cell receptor beta chains follows, all from one sample in a study of blood T cell repertoires in COVID-19. The method was immunoSEQ multiplex PCR; TCRdb's version includes in-frame clones alone and lacks a portion of them. Of 350,000 to 450,000 clones listed, roughly four fifths are singletons. Material for sequencing was PBMCs or T cells enriched from blood (not recorded which). The source is a woman aged 50 to 65 who had recovered from COVID-19. Each CDR3 is given with its conserved first and last residue. Clone size is stated in some rows and not others, as once, few, many or a class when expanded.

abundance | v_gene | CDR3aa
- | TRBV6-1 | CASSEAQRETDEQFF
- | TRBV18 | CASSPLPRGRYEQYF
- | TRBV5-8 | CASSLVGGGPQHF
few | TRBV4-2 | CASSQDQTPGRAKGNTEAFF
once | TRBV6-5 | CASSYLSGDHGYTF
- | TRBV6-6 | CASSLRTSGDKPYEQYF
- | TRBV3-1/TRBV3-2 | CASSREGNQPQHF
once | TRBV6-5 | CASSYSDRGQAFF
once | TRBV11-2 | CASSSAGGLGGELFF
- | TRBV27 | CASLPLTGTEAFF
- | TRBV14 | CASSQDLAAEAFF
- | TRBV19 | CASSFLAGGPGEQYF
- | TRBV6-4 | CASSPDRGAYYGYTF
- | TRBV3-1/TRBV3-2 | CASSQPWDSGYTF
- | TRBV7-8 | CASSLRTGGLLRTEAFF
few | TRBV4-2 | CASSQTKLGAKPQHF
once | TRBV9 | CASSEGSAGNPTDTQYF
- | TRBV19 | CASSTTPLVGGSYEQYF
- | TRBV7-3 | CASRSGQLSGTQYF
- | TRBV28 | CASSPGQGRAFF
- | TRBV6-2/TRBV6-3 | CASTPWQREAYNEQFF
- | TRBV15 | CATSTVQGFFGYTF
- | TRBV6-5 | CASRQGFSSNQPQHF
- | TRBV2 | CASSVGGFTGELFF
- | TRBV9 | CASSAYRDSYEQYF
- | TRBV27 | CASSLSGLVGEQYF
- | TRBV7-9 | CASSLYTMASLNTEAFF
- | TRBV27 | CASSSRTSGHRTDTQYF
once | TRBV14 | CASSVQERAEQFF
- | TRBV5-5 | CASSLAGDQPQHF
- | TRBV3-1/TRBV3-2 | CASSRGSRYRTGGYNEQFF
- | TRBV5-4 | CASSSGTSGNNEQFF
- | TRBV7-6 | CASSFAGAGGGNEQFF
few | TRBV6-5 | CASQPPRDSNSPLHF
- | TRBV11-2 | CASSTTRERGAFF
- | TRBV5-1 | CASRATGVYGYTF
- | TRBV30 | CAWSSWGGQNTEAFF
- | TRBV6-6 | CASSAGFGYTF
- | TRBV27 | CASRGPGAGGGQPQHF
- | TRBV3-1/TRBV3-2 | CASSPTGNTEAFF
- | TRBV9 | CASSVGSSGGAEETQYF
few | TRBV4-3 | CASSQDQVQGLTDTQYF
- | TRBV5-1 | CASSLGRGVETQYF
- | TRBV5-1 | CASSHGQGSYEQYF
- | TRBV6-2/TRBV6-3 | CASSNTGTEFF
- | TRBV27 | CASSGPENTIYF
once | TRBV2 | CASSASSGTSNREAFF
- | TRBV6-4 | CASSDEASWYEQYF
- | TRBV5-1 | CASSLIPGLTGELFF